This T cell receptor (beta chain) stems from a study of neurological immune-mediated disorders. Study-wide results and caveats: TCR clonal expansion peaked in HTLV-1-associated myelopathy patients and was lowest in multiple sclerosis patients. Private repertoires in all groups were suggested by the finding that expanded clones across subjects shared no CDR3 amino acid sequences.

The cDNA was produced through 5'RACE with 10-nucleotide random UMIs. TCRdb reprocessed the 5' RACE reads with MiXCR, giving one entry per CDR3 protein. The sample has 50,000 or so distinct CDR3 sequences, 9.5% to 12% seen once. Maryland, USA blood bank volunteers served as healthy controls. This clonotype was found many times. Antigen specificity is unknown. The CDR3 has 14 amino acids. V was clipped by 1 base and J by 8 bases, with 14 bases between them. CDR1 and CDR2 (germline): SGHTA, FQGNSA. Sequenced: PBMCs. The clonotype comes from a man in his sixties in good health. The chain links TRBV7-2 to TRBJ1-1; no firm D call. CDR3 residues: CASSLGGSPTEAFF. CDR3 DNA sequence: TGTGCCAGCAGCTTAGGAGGGTCACCTACGGAAGCTTTCTTT. Using reference TRBV7-2 and TRBJ1-1 for the parts outside the CDR3, the full variable domain is GAGVSQSPSNKVTEKGKDVELRCDPISGHTALYWYRQSLGQGLEFLIYFQGNSAPDKSGLPSDRFSAERTGGSVSTLTIQRTQQEDSAVYLCASSLGGSPTEAFFGQGTRLTVV.